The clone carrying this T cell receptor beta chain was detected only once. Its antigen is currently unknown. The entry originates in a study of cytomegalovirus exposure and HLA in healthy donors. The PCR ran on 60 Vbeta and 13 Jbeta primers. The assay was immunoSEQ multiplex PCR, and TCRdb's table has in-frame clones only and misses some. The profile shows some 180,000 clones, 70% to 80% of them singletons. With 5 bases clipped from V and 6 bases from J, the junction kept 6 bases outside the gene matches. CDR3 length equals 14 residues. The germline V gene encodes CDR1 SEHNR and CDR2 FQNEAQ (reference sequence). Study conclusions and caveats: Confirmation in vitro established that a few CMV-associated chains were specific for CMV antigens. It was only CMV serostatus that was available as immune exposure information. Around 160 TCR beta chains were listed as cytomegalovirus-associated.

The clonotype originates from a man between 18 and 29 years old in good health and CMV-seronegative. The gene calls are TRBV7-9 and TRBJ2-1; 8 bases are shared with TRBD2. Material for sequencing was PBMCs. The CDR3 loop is CASSRAGDGNEQFF. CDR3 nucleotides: TGTGCCAGCAGCCGAGCGGGAGACGGCAATGAGCAGTTCTTC. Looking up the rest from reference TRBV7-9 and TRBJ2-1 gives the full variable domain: DTGVSQNPRHKITKRGQNVTFRCDPISEHNRLYWYRQTLGQGPEFLTYFQNEAQLEKSRLLSDRFSAERPKGSFSTLEIQRTEQGDSAMYLCASSRAGDGNEQFFGPGTRLTVL.